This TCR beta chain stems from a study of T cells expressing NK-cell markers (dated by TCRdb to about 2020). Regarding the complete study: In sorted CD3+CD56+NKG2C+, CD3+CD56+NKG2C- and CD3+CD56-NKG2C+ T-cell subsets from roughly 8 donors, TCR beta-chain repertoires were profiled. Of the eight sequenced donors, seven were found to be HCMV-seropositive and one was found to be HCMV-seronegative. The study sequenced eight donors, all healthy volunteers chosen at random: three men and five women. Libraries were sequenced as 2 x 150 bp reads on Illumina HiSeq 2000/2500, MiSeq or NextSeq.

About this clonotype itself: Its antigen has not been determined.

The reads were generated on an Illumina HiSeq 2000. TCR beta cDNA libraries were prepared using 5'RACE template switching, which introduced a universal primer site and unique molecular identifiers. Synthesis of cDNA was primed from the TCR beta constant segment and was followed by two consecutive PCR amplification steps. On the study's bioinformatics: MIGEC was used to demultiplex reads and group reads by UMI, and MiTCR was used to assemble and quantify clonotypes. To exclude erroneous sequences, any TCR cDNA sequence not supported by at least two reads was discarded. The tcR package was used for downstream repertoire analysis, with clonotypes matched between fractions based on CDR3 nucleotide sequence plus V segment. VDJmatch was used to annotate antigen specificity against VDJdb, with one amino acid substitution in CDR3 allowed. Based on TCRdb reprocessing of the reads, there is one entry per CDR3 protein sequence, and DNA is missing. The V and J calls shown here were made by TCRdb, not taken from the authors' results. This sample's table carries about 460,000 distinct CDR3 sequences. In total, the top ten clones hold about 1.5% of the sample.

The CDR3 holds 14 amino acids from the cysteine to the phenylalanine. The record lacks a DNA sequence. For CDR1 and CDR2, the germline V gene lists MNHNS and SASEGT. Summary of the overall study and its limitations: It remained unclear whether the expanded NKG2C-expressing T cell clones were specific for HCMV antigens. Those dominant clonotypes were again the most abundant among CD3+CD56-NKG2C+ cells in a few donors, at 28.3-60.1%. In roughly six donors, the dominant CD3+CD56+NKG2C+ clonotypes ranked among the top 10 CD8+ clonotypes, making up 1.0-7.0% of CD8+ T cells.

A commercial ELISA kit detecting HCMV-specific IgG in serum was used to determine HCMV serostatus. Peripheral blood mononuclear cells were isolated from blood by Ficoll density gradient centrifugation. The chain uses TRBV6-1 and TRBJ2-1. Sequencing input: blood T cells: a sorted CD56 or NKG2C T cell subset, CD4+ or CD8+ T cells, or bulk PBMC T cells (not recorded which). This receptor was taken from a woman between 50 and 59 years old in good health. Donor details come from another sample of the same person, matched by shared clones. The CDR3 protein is CASRTGTTYNEQFF.